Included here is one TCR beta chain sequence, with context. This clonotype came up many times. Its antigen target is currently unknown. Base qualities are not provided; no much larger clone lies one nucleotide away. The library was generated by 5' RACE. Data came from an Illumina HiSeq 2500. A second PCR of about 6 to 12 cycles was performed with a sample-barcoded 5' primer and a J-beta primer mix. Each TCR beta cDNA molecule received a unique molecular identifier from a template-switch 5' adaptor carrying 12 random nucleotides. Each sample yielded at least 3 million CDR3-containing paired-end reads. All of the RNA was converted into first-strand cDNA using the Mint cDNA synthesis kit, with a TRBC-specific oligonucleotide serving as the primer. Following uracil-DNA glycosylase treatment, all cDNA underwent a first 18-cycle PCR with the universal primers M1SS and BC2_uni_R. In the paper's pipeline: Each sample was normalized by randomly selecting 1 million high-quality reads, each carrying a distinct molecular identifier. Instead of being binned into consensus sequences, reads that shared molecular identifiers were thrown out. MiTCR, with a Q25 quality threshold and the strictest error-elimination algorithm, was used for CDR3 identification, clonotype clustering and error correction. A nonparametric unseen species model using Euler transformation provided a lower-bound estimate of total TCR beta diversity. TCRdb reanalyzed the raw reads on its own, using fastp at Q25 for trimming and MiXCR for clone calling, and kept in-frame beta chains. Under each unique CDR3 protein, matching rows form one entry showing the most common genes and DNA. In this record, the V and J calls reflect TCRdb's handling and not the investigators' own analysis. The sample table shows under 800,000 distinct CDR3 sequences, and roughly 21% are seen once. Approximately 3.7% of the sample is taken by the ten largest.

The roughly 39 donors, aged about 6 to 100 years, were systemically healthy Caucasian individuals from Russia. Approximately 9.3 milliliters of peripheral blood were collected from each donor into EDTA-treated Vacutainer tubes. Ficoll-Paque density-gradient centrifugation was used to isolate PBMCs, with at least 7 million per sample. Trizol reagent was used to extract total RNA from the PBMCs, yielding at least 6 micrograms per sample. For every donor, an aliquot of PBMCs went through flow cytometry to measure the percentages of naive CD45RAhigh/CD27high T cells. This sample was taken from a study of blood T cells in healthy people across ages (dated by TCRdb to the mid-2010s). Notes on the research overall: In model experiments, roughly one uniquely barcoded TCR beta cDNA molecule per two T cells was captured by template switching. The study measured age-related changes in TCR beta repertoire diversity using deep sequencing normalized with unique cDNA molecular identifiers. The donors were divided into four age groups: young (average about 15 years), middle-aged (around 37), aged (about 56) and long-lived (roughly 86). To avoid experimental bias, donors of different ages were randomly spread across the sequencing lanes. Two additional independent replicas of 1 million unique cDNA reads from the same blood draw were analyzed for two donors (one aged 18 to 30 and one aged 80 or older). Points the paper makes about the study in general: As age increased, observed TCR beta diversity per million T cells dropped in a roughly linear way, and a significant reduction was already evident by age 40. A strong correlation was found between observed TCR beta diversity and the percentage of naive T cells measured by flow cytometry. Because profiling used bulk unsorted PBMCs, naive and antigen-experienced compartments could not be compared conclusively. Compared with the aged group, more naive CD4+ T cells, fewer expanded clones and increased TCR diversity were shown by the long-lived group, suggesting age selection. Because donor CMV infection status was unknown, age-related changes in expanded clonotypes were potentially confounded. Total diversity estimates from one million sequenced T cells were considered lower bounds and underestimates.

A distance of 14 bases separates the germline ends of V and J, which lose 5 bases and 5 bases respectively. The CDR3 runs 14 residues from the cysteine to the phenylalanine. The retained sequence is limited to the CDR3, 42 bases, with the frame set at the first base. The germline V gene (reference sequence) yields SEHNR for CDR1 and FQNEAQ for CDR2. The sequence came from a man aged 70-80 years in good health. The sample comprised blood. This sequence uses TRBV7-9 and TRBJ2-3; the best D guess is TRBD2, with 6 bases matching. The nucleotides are TGTGCCAGCAGCCCGACGGAGGGGCAAGATACGCAGTATTTT. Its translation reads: CASSPTEGQDTQYF.